This T cell receptor (beta chain) emerged from a study of T cell repertoires in cytomegalovirus infection. Whole-study context: Recently identified HLA-C-restricted CMV epitopes and well-studied HLA-B-restricted CMV epitopes were used by the study. Signatures in public TCR beta sequences pointed to both CMV infection and matching HLA type.

Study findings and constraints: Accumulated public TCR beta family frequency recognized individuals carrying CMV together with the relevant HLA. Within the response measured ex vivo, HLA-C-restricted CMV-specific TCR beta clonotypes were dominant.

CDR3 size: 14 residues. Between the trimmed V and J ends, which lost 7 bases and 5 bases, there was a span of 17 bases. TCRdb re-called the reads through MiXCR, storing one row per CDR3 protein. The sample lists around 770,000 distinct CDR3 sequences, about 27% occurring once. The table lists this clonotype with many counts. Its specificity is unknown. The clonotype comes from a human donor in good health (CMV status not recorded). Some clones in this sample may be carry-over from other donors' samples. This chain links TRBV12-3 or TRBV12-4 with TRBJ2-5, with TRBD2 as a possible D gene (7 bases). The sample in question was cultured CD8+ T cells from PBMCs, obtained from culture after CMV antigen stimulation. The CDR3 region has the DNA TGTGCCAGCATGGGGGGGGCCGGCGGGGAGACCCAGTACTTC. Its translation is CASMGGAGGETQYF.